The present entry profiles one T cell receptor (beta chain) with its context. Here immunoSEQ multiplex PCR was the method, and the copy in TCRdb shows in-frame clones only, minus some. The repertoire holds around 60,000 clones, approximately 92% seen once, with approximately 0.36% in the top ten. The entry originates in a study of T cell changes during pregnancy in multiple sclerosis. V lost 1 base to trimming and J lost 8 bases, with 6 bases between them. CDR3 size: 12 residues. The germline CDR1 and CDR2 sequences are SGDLS and YYNGEE. The source was CD4+ T cells from peripheral blood mononuclear cells, collected before pregnancy. This chain joins TRBV9 and TRBJ2-2; no clear D. This TCR came from a female donor with multiple sclerosis, enrolled in a pregnancy study. CDR3 sequence: CASSVWAGELFF. CDR3 sequence (DNA): TGTGCCAGCAGCGTATGGGCGGGGGAGCTGTTTTTT.